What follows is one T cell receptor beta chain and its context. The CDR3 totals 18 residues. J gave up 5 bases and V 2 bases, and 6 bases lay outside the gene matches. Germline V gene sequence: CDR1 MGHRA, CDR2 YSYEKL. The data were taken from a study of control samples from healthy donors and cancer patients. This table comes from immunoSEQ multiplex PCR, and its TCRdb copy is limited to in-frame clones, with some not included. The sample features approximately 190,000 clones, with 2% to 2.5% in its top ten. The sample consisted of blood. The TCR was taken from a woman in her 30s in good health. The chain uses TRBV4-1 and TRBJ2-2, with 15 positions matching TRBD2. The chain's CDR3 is CASSQSGLAGGRTGELFF. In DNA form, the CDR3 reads TGCGCCAGCAGCCAATCCGGACTAGCGGGGGGGCGGACCGGGGAGCTGTTTTTT.